A selection of T cell receptor beta chains follows, all from one sample in a study of response to subunit inactivated influenza vaccine. TCRdb processed the RT-PCR reads anew with MiXCR; each CDR3 protein has one entry. The repertoire holds roughly 500,000 distinct CDR3 sequences, with roughly 25% as singletons. Sequenced material: CD4+ T cells sorted from PBMCs, taken around 5 days after vaccination. These receptors originate from a man between 50 and 59 years old who received an inactivated influenza vaccine. Each CDR3 is given with its conserved first and last residue. A D gene is named only where the DNA matches it firmly. Clone size is stated in some rows and not others, as once, few, many or a class when expanded.

NA TRBJ2-7 TRBV27 NA TGTGCCAGCAGTTTATTTCAGGACTACGAGCAGTACTTC CASSLFQDYEQYF
NA TRBJ1-6 TRBV6-1 NA TGTGCCAGCAGCCGGAGACTCTTAAGCTCCTATAATTCACCCCTCCACTTT CASSRRLLSSYNSPLHF
NA TRBJ2-1 TRBV4-2 NA TGTGCCAGCAGCCAAGACCCAGGGGGGACCTACAATGAGCAGTTCTTC CASSQDPGGTYNEQFF
many TRBJ2-1 TRBV20-1 NA TGCAGTGCTAGAGTGAGCGGGACAGAGCAGTTCTTC CSARVSGTEQFF
few TRBJ2-1 TRBV7-7 NA TGTGCTAGCAGCGGTGCGCGAGCAGGCTACAATGAGCAGTTCTTC CASSGARAGYNEQFF
medium-sized TRBJ2-7 TRBV6-1 NA TGTGCCAGCACCTACCATCGGGACTCCTACGAGCAGTACTTC CASTYHRDSYEQYF
few TRBJ2-5 TRBV7-2 TRBD2 TGTGCCAGCAGCTTATACGCGGGGGTGGGGGAGACCCAGTACTTC CASSLYAGVGETQYF
NA TRBJ2-5 TRBV15 TRBD1 TGTGCCACCAGCCGGACGGGACAGCTCCAAGAGACCCAGTACTTC CATSRTGQLQETQYF
NA TRBJ2-1 TRBV20-1 NA TGCAGTGCCCCGGGAAGGACGGGGGGCCACTACAATGAGCAGTTCTTC CSAPGRTGGHYNEQFF
NA TRBJ1-2 TRBV20-1 TRBD1 TGCAGTGCTGATACTGACAGGGCTAACTATGGCTACACCTTC CSADTDRANYGYTF
NA TRBJ1-1 TRBV4-2 NA TGTGCCAGCAGCCAAGATTTTACTAGGGTAGGCACTGAAGCTTTCTTT CASSQDFTRVGTEAFF
few TRBJ1-4 TRBV12-3/TRBV12-4 NA TGTGCCAGCAGTTCCCCGGGAGGGGGGGAAAAACTGTTTTTT CASSSPGGGEKLFF
many TRBJ1-2 TRBV5-6 TRBD1 TGTGCCAGCAGCTTTAGGACAGGGAGCTATGGCTACACCTTC CASSFRTGSYGYTF
NA TRBJ1-1 TRBV21-1 NA TGTGCCAGCCGAATTTTGGGGCCGAACACTGAAGCTTTCTTT CASRILGPNTEAFF
NA TRBJ1-2 TRBV7-2 NA TGTGCCAGCAGCTTAGAGGCAGGGGACTATGGCTACACCTTC CASSLEAGDYGYTF
NA TRBJ2-7 TRBV28 NA TGTGCCAGCAGGTCACAGGCGGGCCATAGCTCCTACGAGCAGTACTTC CASRSQAGHSSYEQYF
few TRBJ2-7 TRBV9 NA TGTGCCAGCAGCCCCCGTACATTTGGGAGCGAGCAGTACTTC CASSPRTFGSEQYF
NA TRBJ2-1 TRBV5-1 NA TGCGCCAGCAGCTTGGAGGCTAAAACGGATGAGCAGTTCTTC CASSLEAKTDEQFF
few TRBJ2-3 TRBV29-1 NA TGCAGCGTTAGACAAGGTCAGAGCACAGATACGCAGTATTTT CSVRQGQSTDTQYF
few TRBJ1-3 TRBV18 NA TGTGCCAGCTCACCGGACTATAACACCATATATTTT CASSPDYNTIYF
NA TRBJ2-5 TRBV5-1 NA TGCGCCAGCAGCTTGGGTCCGGGGGCGTTGGAGACCCAGTACTTC CASSLGPGALETQYF